This entry lists 25 T cell receptor beta chains sequenced from one sample in a study of CD8 T cells in Susac syndrome. With random hexamers, reverse transcription was performed on about 0.5 to 1 ug of RNA. TCRdb redid the calling of the immunoSEQ multiplex PCR reads with MiXCR, one entry per CDR3 protein. The sample consists of some 300,000 distinct CDR3 sequences, about 91% of them appearing once. Source material: CD8+ T cells from PBMCs. These receptors all come from a human donor with multiple sclerosis.

A few counts support this clonotype. The V and J genes are TRBV6-1 and TRBJ1-4; 9 bases line up with TRBD1. The CDR3 consists of 15 residues. Per the germline V gene, CDR1 is MNHNS and CDR2 is SASEGT. The ends lost 8 bases at V and 5 bases at J; junction bases unmatched: 9. The DNA of the CDR3 is TGTGCCAGCGGGATTCACAGGGGGCTCAATGAAAAACTGTTTTTT. Amino acid sequence: CASGIHRGLNEKLFF.

The V call is TRBV5-5, the J call TRBJ1-6; 8 positions agree with TRBD1. J was trimmed by 5 bases and V by 0 bases; bases with no gene match: 10. The length of the CDR3 is 18 residues. CDR1 is SGHKS and CDR2 is YYEKEE in the germline V gene (reference sequence). CDR3 in amino acids: CASSLENLRTGHNSPLHF. DNA of the CDR3: TGTGCCAGCAGCTTGGAAAATTTAAGGACAGGGCATAATTCACCCCTCCACTTT.

The chain couples TRBV2 to TRBJ1-2, with no clear D. Germline V lookup: CDR1 SNHLY, CDR2 FYNNEI. The CDR3 loop spans 14 amino acids. Deletions cut 1 base from V and 9 bases from J, with 15 bases between. In DNA form, the CDR3 reads TGTGCCAGCAGTGAAGGGGTGTTAACTAGAAGCTACACCTTC. It specifies CASSEGVLTRSYTF.

This clonotype came up once. The chain has TRBV6-2 or TRBV6-3 and TRBJ1-1; D not certain. Trimming removed 5 bases from V and 0 bases from J, with 10 bases in between. This CDR3 has 14 residues. Germline CDR1 MNHEY, CDR2 SVGEGT. The CDR3 protein is CASSKDLLNTEAFF. In nucleotides, the CDR3 is TGTGCCAGCAGTAAGGATTTGTTGAACACTGAAGCTTTCTTT.

The chain combines TRBV20-1 with TRBJ2-7; D remains unclear. The CDR3 is 13 residues long. Germline values: CDR1 DFQATT, CDR2 SNEGSKA (reference sequence). The ends were cut back, 6 bases at V and 0 bases at J, with 12 bases in the middle. Here the CDR3 reads CSASASSSYEQYF. The CDR3 DNA sequence: TGCAGTGCGAGTGCCAGCAGCTCCTACGAGCAGTACTTC.

V gene TRBV20-1 combines with J gene TRBJ2-1, with 8 bases aligning to TRBD2. The CDR3 runs to 12 residues. J was trimmed by 6 bases and V by 3 bases; bases with no gene match: 1. Germline V gives CDR1 DFQATT, CDR2 SNEGSKA (reference sequence). Here the CDR3 DNA reads TGCAGTGCTAGCGGGGGGGTCAATGAGCAGTTCTTC. Translation: CSASGGVNEQFF.

The rearrangement links TRBV6-1 to TRBJ2-5; 10 bases are shared with TRBD1. The CDR3 consists of 16 residues. V was pared by 5 bases and J by 8 bases, with 14 bases of the junction left unmatched. The germline CDR1 and CDR2 sequences are MNHNS and SASEGT. CDR3 in amino acids: CASSLQTGGVLGTQYF. The CDR3 coding sequence is TGTGCCAGCAGTCTTCAGACAGGGGGCGTATTAGGTACCCAGTACTTC.

The rearrangement links TRBV6-4 to TRBJ2-3, with 8 nucleotides matching TRBD1. Looked up from germline, CDR1 is MRHNA and CDR2 is SNTAGT. V lost 5 bases, J lost 2 bases, and 12 bases stayed unmatched. This CDR3 has 17 amino acids. CDR3 sequence reads: CASSSSTGGGHTDTQYF. The DNA for the CDR3 is TGTGCCAGCAGTTCTTCCACAGGGGGAGGCCACACAGATACGCAGTATTTT.

The rearrangement joins TRBV24-1 to TRBJ2-7; the D gene is possibly TRBD1 (5 bases). From germline, CDR1 is KGHDR and CDR2 SFDVKD. CDR3 length: 13 amino acids. V gave up 2 bases and J gave up 8 bases, with 12 bases separating them. CDR3 sequence: CATSDYAGFKQYF. The CDR3, as DNA: TGTGCCACCAGTGATTATGCAGGGTTTAAGCAGTACTTC.

The chain links TRBV6-5 to TRBJ2-7, with TRBD2 identical over 7 bases. The CDR3 sequence is 15 residues long. Germline V lookup: CDR1 MNHEY, CDR2 SVGAGI. With V trimmed by 5 bases and J by 3 bases, 10 bases remained unmatched. CDR3 region: CASSPILSGGYEQYF. CDR3 coding DNA: TGTGCCAGCAGTCCCATTCTCTCGGGGGGCTACGAGCAGTACTTC.

This clonotype was observed a few times. One end of the junction varies from germline; a read error may be responsible. J is TRBJ2-7 and V is TRBV7-2; a weak D match, TRBD2 (5 bases). The CDR3 totals 9 residues. The germline V gene has CDR1 SGHTA and CDR2 FQGNSA. In nucleotides, the CDR3 is TGTGCCAGCATACTGGACTGCCGGTTC. Its translation: CASILDCRF. Drawing the rest from reference TRBV7-2 and TRBJ2-7, the complete variable domain is GAGVSQSPSNKVTEKGKDVELRCDPISGHTALYWYRQSLGQGLEFLIYFQGNSAPDKSGLPSDRFSAERTGGSVSTLTIQRTQQEDSAVYLCASILDCRFGPGTRLTVT.

This clonotype is a singleton in its sample. V and J are TRBV12-3 or TRBV12-4 and TRBJ2-3; 12 bases agree with TRBD1. With 6 bases clipped from V and 6 bases from J, the junction kept 7 bases outside the gene matches. The CDR3 totals 15 residues. This chain's CDR3 is CASRKGTGGADTQYF. The CDR3 DNA sequence: TGTGCCAGCAGAAAAGGGACAGGGGGCGCGGATACGCAGTATTTT.

The chain employs TRBV30 and TRBJ2-4, with D tentatively TRBD1 (5 bases). The germline V gene encodes CDR1 GTSNPN and CDR2 SVGIG (reference sequence). V lost 0 bases to trimming and J lost 0 bases, with 18 bases between them. This CDR3 contains 18 residues. CDR3 in DNA: TGTGCCTGGAGTGTAAAGGGTACGACAGTTGGAGCCAAAAACATTCAGTACTTC. Residues: CAWSVKGTTVGAKNIQYF.

V and J are TRBV4-3 and TRBJ1-1; a weak D match, TRBD1 (6 bases). The CDR3 contains 15 residues. Germline assignment: CDR1 LGHNA and CDR2 YSLEER. The V and J ends lost 2 bases and 4 bases respectively, with 14 bases between them. The CDR3, as DNA: TGCGCCAGCAGCCAACTGAGGGAGGGGGGCACTGAAGCTTTCTTT. Encoded protein: CASSQLREGGTEAFF.

J is TRBJ1-2 and V is TRBV6-5, with a tentative D call TRBD1 (6 bases). CDR1 and CDR2 (germline): MNHEY, SVGAGI. V shed 1 base and J shed 8 bases, with 11 bases lying between them. The CDR3 has 13 amino acids. Written as DNA, the CDR3 is TGTGCCAGCAGTTACTACAGGGCGGAAGGCTACACCTTC. Translated, it gives CASSYYRAEGYTF.

The rearrangement links TRBV7-8 to TRBJ2-5; TRBD2 aligns across 9 bases. V lost 1 base and J lost 2; bases outside the gene matches: 11. The CDR3 is 18 residues long. Germline-derived CDR1 and CDR2 are SGHVS and FQNEAQ. In nucleotides, the CDR3 is TGTGCCAGCAGCTTAGAAGGGGTCCTCGCGGGGGGGCAAGAGACCCAGTACTTC. Its translation is CASSLEGVLAGGQETQYF.

The chain uses TRBV5-1 and TRBJ2-2; D possibly corresponds to TRBD2 (5 bases). Trimming pared 4 bases from V and 4 bases from J, leaving 17 bases between. The length of the CDR3 is 16 residues. CDR1 is SGHRS and CDR2 is YFSETQ in the germline V gene. CDR3 nucleotide sequence: TGCGCCAGCAGCCCCGGACTGGATGTGGGCACCGGGGAGCTGTTTTTT. Its protein is CASSPGLDVGTGELFF.

The rearrangement links TRBV4-1 to TRBJ1-1, with 10 nucleotides matching TRBD1. Trimming cost V 8 bases and J 3 bases; bases outside gene matches: 6. The V gene's germline CDR1 is MGHRA and CDR2 YSYEKL. This CDR3 is 14 amino acids long. The CDR3 nucleotides are TGCGCCAGCGGAGACAGGGGGCGCGACACTGAAGCTTTCTTT. It encodes CASGDRGRDTEAFF.

V and J are TRBV20-1 and TRBJ1-2, with D possibly matching TRBD1 (6 bases). This CDR3 has 16 amino acids. V lost 0 bases to trimming and J lost 2 bases, with 16 bases between them. CDR1 and CDR2 from the germline V gene are DFQATT and SNEGSKA (reference sequence). This CDR3 reads CSARDRVGGRNYGYTF. CDR3 bases: TGCAGTGCTAGAGATCGTGTAGGGGGGCGGAACTATGGCTACACCTTC.

This rearrangement joins TRBV7-9 to TRBJ2-1; 12 bases fit TRBD2. The CDR3 runs 15 residues. The germline gives CDR1 SEHNR, CDR2 FQNEAQ (reference sequence). V was clipped by 5 bases and J by 8 bases; unmatched bases: 7. The CDR3 protein is CASSLSSGGADEQFF. The CDR3 DNA reads TGTGCCAGCAGCCTTTCTAGCGGGGGGGCAGATGAGCAGTTCTTC.

The rearrangement uses TRBV6-4 and TRBJ2-7; possible D gene TRBD2, 7 bases. The CDR3 has 15 amino acids. The V end lost 6 bases, the J end lost 2 bases, and 17 bases lay between the germline ends. Germline V gene sequence: CDR1 MRHNA, CDR2 SNTAGT. CDR3: CASRPKGGEAYEQYF. Written as DNA, the CDR3 is TGTGCCAGCAGACCGAAGGGGGGGGAGGCCTACGAGCAGTACTTC.

The chain combines TRBV6-6 with TRBJ2-3; TRBD2 matches 8 bases. Germline CDR1 MNHNY, CDR2 SVGAGI (reference sequence). V lost 11 bases, J lost 4 bases, and 8 bases stayed unmatched. There are 13 residues in the CDR3. This CDR3 reads CAARAGDSDTQYF. In DNA form, the CDR3 reads TGTGCCGCCCGAGCGGGAGACTCAGATACGCAGTATTTT.

The J gene is TRBJ2-5, the V gene TRBV11-2; D may match TRBD1 or TRBD2 (6 bases each). With 1 base removed from V and 5 bases from J, the gap between germline ends came to 11 bases. The CDR3 runs 14 residues. CDR1 and CDR2 from the germline V gene are SGHAT and FQNNGV. This CDR3 is CASSLVIGGETQYF. The CDR3 DNA follows: TGTGCCAGCAGCTTAGTGATAGGGGGGGAGACCCAGTACTTC. Complete variable domain (other parts from reference TRBV11-2 and TRBJ2-5): EAGVAQSPRYKIIEKRQSVAFWCNPISGHATLYWYQQILGQGPKLLIQFQNNGVVDDSQLPKDRFSAERLKGVDSTLKIQPAKLEDSAVYLCASSLVIGGETQYFGPGTRLLVL.

The rearrangement links TRBV20-1 to TRBJ2-5; no definite D call. V dropped 3 bases and J dropped 2 bases, with 19 bases sitting between them. This CDR3 spans 16 amino acids. The germline V gene encodes CDR1 DFQATT and CDR2 SNEGSKA (reference sequence). The CDR3 nucleotides are TGCAGTGCTAGTGCCTTGCAGACCAACCAACAAGAGACCCAGTACTTC. Translating it yields CSASALQTNQQETQYF.

The chain employs TRBV12-3 or TRBV12-4 and TRBJ2-7; perhaps TRBD2 as D (7 bases). Trimming removed 5 bases from V and 2 bases from J, with 13 bases in between. CDR3 size: 14 residues. In DNA form, the CDR3 reads TGTGCCAGCAGTGGGGGGGACAAGGCCTACGAGCAGTACTTC. It codes for CASSGGDKAYEQYF.